The rows below give T cell receptor beta chains drawn from one sample of a study of T cells in localized non-small cell lung cancer. Here immunoSEQ multiplex PCR was the method, and the copy in TCRdb shows in-frame clones only, minus some. The sample contains about 3,500 clones, roughly 25% of which appear only once. This sample comprised lung tumor tissue, obtained before any cancer treatment. The receptors were sampled from a woman aged 40-69 years with stage I lung adenocarcinoma. CDR3s include the opening cysteine and the closing phenylalanine or tryptophan. The D gene is left open where the match is weak. Size tells how often a clone was seen (once, few, many) or the class of an expanded clone, and some rows leave it out.

clone_size | j_call | d_call | v_call | cdr3_aa | cdr3_nt
. | TRBJ2-7 | . | TRBV25-1 | CASSELGKDEQYF | TGTGCCAGCAGTGAACTCGGGAAAGACGAGCAGTACTTC
. | TRBJ2-3 | TRBD2 | TRBV29-1 | CSVDGGTGTSGPNTDTQYF | TGCAGCGTTGACGGTGGGACCGGGACTAGCGGGCCCAACACAGATACGCAGTATTTT
. | TRBJ1-1 | . | TRBV11-3 | CASSSDRVLHTEAFF | TGTGCCAGCAGCTCAGACCGGGTCCTACACACTGAAGCTTTCTTT
medium-sized | TRBJ1-1 | . | TRBV11-3 | CASSLLGGGTEAFF | TGTGCCAGCAGCTTACTGGGCGGCGGAACTGAAGCTTTCTTT
few | TRBJ2-3 | TRBD2 | TRBV10-3 | CAISEASGGGTQYF | TGTGCCATCAGTGAGGCTAGCGGGGGCGGCACGCAGTATTTT
few | TRBJ2-2 | . | TRBV11-3 | CASSLGSANTGELFF | TGTGCCAGCAGCTTAGGTAGCGCGAACACCGGGGAGCTGTTTTTT
few | TRBJ1-1 | TRBD1 | TRBV15 | CATSRDSGTGGTEAFF | TGTGCCACCAGCAGAGATAGTGGGACAGGGGGGACTGAAGCTTTCTTT
medium-sized | TRBJ1-1 | . | TRBV4-1 | CASSQARDVLKRGMNTEAFF | TGCGCCAGCAGCCAAGCCAGGGACGTACTCAAGAGGGGAATGAACACTGAAGCTTTCTTT
few | TRBJ2-1 | . | TRBV19 | CASPQRGDREDNEQFF | TGTGCCAGTCCCCAACGGGGTGACAGAGAGGACAATGAGCAGTTCTTC
. | TRBJ1-3 | . | TRBV9 | CASSEQGGSGNTIYF | TGTGCCAGCAGCGAACAAGGAGGCTCTGGAAACACCATATATTTT
. | TRBJ2-4 | . | TRBV12-1 | CASSSPTSGDLLAKNIQYF | TGTGCCAGCAGCTCACCGACTAGCGGGGACTTACTAGCCAAAAACATTCAGTACTTC
. | TRBJ1-2 | . | TRBV6-8 | CASWPGASSYGYTF | TGTGCCAGCTGGCCGGGGGCTTCATCCTATGGCTACACCTTC
few | TRBJ1-2 | TRBD1 | TRBV2 | CASSVEARGQAYGYTF | TGTGCCAGCAGCGTAGAGGCCCGCGGACAGGCCTATGGCTACACCTTC
. | TRBJ1-1 | . | TRBV5-1 | CASSPTTSDRNTEAFF | TGCGCCAGCAGCCCCACCACTTCAGACAGAAACACTGAAGCTTTCTTT
. | TRBJ1-1 | . | TRBV4-1 | CASRIKAGKNTEAFF | TGCGCCAGCCGCATCAAAGCCGGGAAGAACACTGAAGCTTTCTTT
. | TRBJ2-7 | TRBD2 | TRBV11-3 | CASSFTTSGSSYEQYF | TGTGCCAGCAGCTTCACGACTAGCGGGAGCTCCTACGAGCAGTACTTC
. | TRBJ1-2 | TRBD1 | TRBV18 | CASSPLQSTGQAGYTF | TGTGCCAGCTCACCCCTACAATCGACAGGGCAAGCTGGCTACACCTTC
. | TRBJ2-1 | TRBD1 | TRBV6-8 | CASSYISLGARGWNEQFF | TGTGCCAGCAGTTATATTTCTCTTGGGGCCAGGGGGTGGAATGAGCAGTTCTTC
. | TRBJ1-2 | . | TRBV19 | CASTPRVGRPDYTF | TGTGCCAGTACACCCAGGGTCGGCAGGCCGGACTACACCTTC
. | TRBJ2-3 | . | TRBV11-3 | CASTPTGSFTDTQYF | TGTGCCAGCACCCCAACGGGGAGCTTCACAGATACGCAGTATTTT
. | TRBJ1-1 | . | TRBV1 | CASSPSGQLNTEAFF | TGCGCCAGCAGCCCATCCGGACAGCTGAACACTGAAGCTTTCTTT
few | TRBJ2-7 | TRBD2 | TRBV9 | CASSVAGEGHEQYF | TGTGCCAGCAGCGTAGCTGGGGAGGGCCACGAGCAGTACTTC
. | TRBJ1-5 | . | TRBV28 | CASRPTIQPQHF | TGTGCCAGCAGACCCACGATTCAGCCCCAGCATTTT
medium-sized | TRBJ1-5 | . | TRBV6-8 | CASRAGEAQPQHF | TGTGCCAGCAGAGCGGGGGAAGCCCAGCCCCAGCATTTT
. | TRBJ2-4 | . | TRBV12-5 | CASGLVVGPSRGKNIQYF | TGTGCTAGTGGTTTGGTAGTCGGGCCATCTCGGGGCAAAAACATTCAGTACTTC
few | TRBJ2-7 | TRBD1 | TRBV11-3 | CASRGMGTGPYEQYF | TGTGCCAGCAGGGGCATGGGGACAGGGCCCTACGAGCAGTACTTC
few | TRBJ1-2 | TRBD1 | TRBV29-1 | CSVDVGRGVGYTF | TGCAGCGTTGATGTGGGCAGGGGGGTTGGCTACACCTTC
once | TRBJ2-1 | . | TRBV18 | CASSPPGGGASNEQFF | TGTGCCAGCTCACCACCAGGAGGGGGGGCGTCTAATGAGCAGTTCTTC
large | TRBJ2-3 | TRBD1 | TRBV9 | CASSSRGPADTQYF | TGTGCCAGCAGCTCCAGGGGGCCGGCAGATACGCAGTATTTT
few | TRBJ1-2 | . | TRBV11-3 | CASSLGSEQIYGYTF | TGTGCCAGCAGCTTAGGTTCGGAACAGATCTATGGCTACACCTTC
. | TRBJ2-2 | . | TRBV7-4 | CASSLNRRNTGELFF | TGTGCCAGCAGCTTAAACAGACGGAACACCGGGGAGCTGTTTTTT
. | TRBJ2-3 | . | TRBV11-3 | CASSSPFHYSNTDTQYF | TGTGCCAGCAGCTCCCCCTTCCACTACTCAAACACAGATACGCAGTATTTT
. | TRBJ2-3 | . | TRBV19 | CASRHRGLVTDTQYF | TGTGCCAGTCGCCACAGGGGACTAGTCACAGATACGCAGTATTTT
medium-sized | TRBJ2-2 | . | TRBV2 | CASSGQAGTGELFF | TGTGCCAGCAGCGGACAGGCGGGAACCGGGGAGCTGTTTTTT
. | TRBJ2-5 | . | TRBV5-1 | CASSLGSEISKTQYF | TGCGCCAGCAGCTTGGGATCTGAGATCTCTAAGACCCAGTACTTC
. | TRBJ2-6 | TRBD1 | TRBV2 | CASSSPTGGLAGANVLTF | TGTGCCAGCAGTTCTCCGACAGGGGGCCTCGCTGGGGCCAACGTCCTGACTTTC
. | TRBJ2-7 | . | TRBV14 | CASSPEGFSYEQYF | TGTGCCAGCAGCCCAGAGGGATTCTCCTACGAGCAGTACTTC
few | TRBJ2-7 | . | TRBV30 | CAWKEETRPSEQYF | TGTGCCTGGAAAGAGGAGACAAGGCCTTCCGAGCAGTACTTC
. | TRBJ2-1 | . | TRBV7-4 | CASSQGQTISYNEQFF | TGTGCCAGCAGCCAAGGACAGACCATCTCCTACAATGAGCAGTTCTTC
few | TRBJ2-7 | TRBD1 | TRBV6-8 | CASSRGQTSYEQYF | TGTGCCAGCAGTAGGGGACAGACCTCCTACGAGCAGTACTTC
. | TRBJ2-7 | . | TRBV8-2 | CASSMLWGKSYEQYF | TGTGCCAGCAGCATGCTCTGGGGGAAGAGCTACGAGCAGTACTTC
. | TRBJ1-2 | . | TRBV4-1 | CASSHLEGRGNYGYTF | TGCGCCAGCAGCCACCTAGAGGGTAGGGGTAACTATGGCTACACCTTC
few | TRBJ1-1 | TRBD1 | TRBV11-3 | CASSLEGTGNVAFF | TGTGCCAGCAGCTTAGAAGGGACAGGGAATGTAGCTTTCTTT
once | TRBJ1-4 | . | TRBV30 | CACPDRSNEKLFF | TGTGCCTGCCCAGACAGGTCTAATGAAAAACTGTTTTTT
. | TRBJ2-1 | . | TRBV14 | CASSQDLGNNEQFF | TGTGCCAGCAGCCAAGATTTGGGGAACAATGAGCAGTTCTTC
few | TRBJ1-1 | . | TRBV28 | CASSLEGPPNTEAFF | TGTGCCAGCAGTTTGGAGGGCCCTCCGAACACTGAAGCTTTCTTT
few | TRBJ1-3 | . | TRBV9 | CASREQGRRGNTIYF | TGTGCCAGCAGAGAACAGGGCCGAAGGGGGAACACCATATATTTT
. | TRBJ2-3 | . | TRBV5-1 | CASSPSGSTDTQYF | TGCGCCAGCAGCCCGTCAGGTAGCACAGATACGCAGTATTTT
few | TRBJ1-5 | . | TRBV30 | CAWSVTANQPQHF | TGTGCCTGGAGTGTAACTGCAAATCAGCCCCAGCATTTT
. | TRBJ1-1 | TRBD1 | TRBV6-8 | CASSRRQGASGAFF | TGTGCCAGCAGCCGCCGACAGGGGGCCTCGGGGGCTTTCTTT
. | TRBJ1-1 | . | TRBV18 | CASSPDGGRVGTEAFF | TGTGCCAGCTCACCGGACGGGGGCAGGGTGGGCACTGAAGCTTTCTTT
few | TRBJ1-5 | . | TRBV6-8 | CASSYASSNQPQHF | TGTGCCAGCAGTTACGCCAGCAGCAATCAGCCCCAGCATTTT
. | TRBJ1-2 | . | TRBV30 | CAWSVEGRGNTF | TGTGCCTGGAGTGTGGAGGGGCGGGGAAACACCTTC
. | TRBJ1-4 | . | TRBV19 | CASSSPNLAEKLFF | TGTGCCAGTAGCAGTCCAAATCTAGCTGAAAAACTGTTTTTT
few | TRBJ2-7 | TRBD1 | TRBV9 | CASRDRALGSYEQYF | TGTGCCAGCAGAGACAGGGCCCTTGGGTCCTACGAGCAGTACTTC